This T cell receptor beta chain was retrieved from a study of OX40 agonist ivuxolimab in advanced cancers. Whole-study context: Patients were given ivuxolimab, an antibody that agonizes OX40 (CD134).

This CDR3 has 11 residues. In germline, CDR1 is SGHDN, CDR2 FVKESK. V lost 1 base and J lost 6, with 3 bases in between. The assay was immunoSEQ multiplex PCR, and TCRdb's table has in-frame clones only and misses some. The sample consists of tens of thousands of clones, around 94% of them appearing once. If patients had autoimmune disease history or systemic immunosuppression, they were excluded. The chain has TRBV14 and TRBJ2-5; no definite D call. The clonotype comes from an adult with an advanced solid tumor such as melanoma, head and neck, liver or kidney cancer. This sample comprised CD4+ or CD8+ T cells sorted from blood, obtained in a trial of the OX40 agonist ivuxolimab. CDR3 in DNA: TGTGCCAGCAGCCAAGGGAAGACCCAGTACTTC. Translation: CASSQGKTQYF.